A single sample gave rise to the 9 T cell receptor beta chains below, sequenced in a study of human T cells and chemical hapten exposure. As for time point: patch test 2, 6 weeks after DPC sensitization. Treatment specified: therapeutic diphenylcyclopropenone sensitization with weekly scalp DPC. Via MiXCR, TCRdb re-called the RACE reads, giving one row per CDR3 protein. This sample has about 40,000 distinct CDR3 sequences, with about 3.5% found just once. The source material was whole blood, sampled in connection with sensitization to the hapten diphenylcyclopropenone (DPC). The receptors originated from a man aged 40-50 years with alopecia areata. Some clones in this sample may be carry-over from other donors' samples.

Only a few counts were recorded for this clonotype. The chain combines TRBV5-6 with TRBJ1-4, with 7 bases aligning to TRBD1. CDR1 SGHDT and CDR2 YYEEEE come from the germline V gene. The trim removed 7 bases at V and 0 bases at J, leaving 9 bases unmatched. There are 16 residues in the CDR3. CDR3 in DNA: TGTGCCAGCGGGACAGTCTCGGCGGCAACTAATGAAAAACTGTTTTTT. Translation: CASGTVSAATNEKLFF.

This clonotype was observed many times. The chain uses TRBV7-2 and TRBJ2-3; TRBD2 matches 9 bases. Germline CDR1 reads SGHTA; CDR2 reads FQGNSA. J lost 5 bases, V lost 5 bases, and 8 bases had no gene match. The CDR3 is made up of 15 amino acids. CDR3 loop: CASSPPSGRRDTQYF. The CDR3 DNA is TGTGCCAGCAGCCCCCCCAGCGGGAGGAGAGATACGCAGTATTTT.

This clonotype showed up many times. V and J are TRBV20-1 and TRBJ2-1; D not resolved. CDR1 is DFQATT and CDR2 is SNEGSKA in the germline V gene (reference sequence). V was clipped by 6 bases and J by 3 bases, with 15 bases between them. There are 14 residues in the CDR3. CDR3 nucleotide sequence: TGCAGTGCCAGTCTTCCGCAGAACTACAATGAGCAGTTCTTC. Protein product: CSASLPQNYNEQFF.

Many counts were recorded for this clonotype. The chain joins TRBV2 to TRBJ1-5, with TRBD1 identical over 8 bases. Germline V gene sequence: CDR1 SNHLY, CDR2 FYNNEI. The V and J ends lost 7 bases and 2 bases, in that order; junction bases with no gene match: 7. The CDR3 is 15 residues long. For the CDR3, the DNA is TGTGCCAGCACTCGGACAGGGCTGGGCAATCAGCCCCAGCATTTT. As protein: CASTRTGLGNQPQHF.

This clonotype was seen at least ten times. This rearrangement joins TRBV20-1 to TRBJ1-5; D remains unclear. There are 15 residues in the CDR3. Germline CDR1 is DFQATT and CDR2 is SNEGSKA (reference sequence). V was trimmed by 2 bases and J by 3 bases, leaving 14 bases between them. CDR3 DNA: TGCAGTGCTAGATGGACGGAAGTTATCAATCAGCCCCAGCATTTT. Its translation: CSARWTEVINQPQHF.

This clonotype has ten or more counts. The chain is built from TRBV7-9 and TRBJ1-4, with no clear D. V lost 5 bases and J lost 3, with 10 bases in between. Germline V gene data show CDR1 as SEHNR and CDR2 as FQNEAQ (reference sequence). The CDR3 runs to 14 residues. CDR3 in DNA: TGTGCCAGCAGCCCCTCCCTATCTAATGAAAAACTGTTTTTT. It codes for CASSPSLSNEKLFF.

This clonotype was seen a few times. This chain links TRBV7-8 with TRBJ2-3, with D uncertain. CDR1 is SGHVS and CDR2 is FQNEAQ in the germline V gene. Trimming removed 5 bases at V and 2 bases at J, with 8 bases between. CDR3 length: 13 amino acids. CDR3 residues: CASSPSTTDTQYF. The CDR3 region has the DNA TGTGCCAGCAGCCCATCTACCACAGATACGCAGTATTTT.

This clonotype was counted ten times or more. The V call is TRBV6-6, the J call TRBJ2-5; 8 bases map to TRBD2. With 2 bases clipped from V and 2 bases from J, the junction kept 16 bases outside the gene matches. The CDR3 has 19 amino acids. Germline V CDR1 and CDR2: MNHNY, SVGAGI (reference sequence). The CDR3 DNA reads as TGTGCCAGCAGTTACCCGCAACTAGCGGCCAGGGCGACTCAAGAGACCCAGTACTTC. Translating gives CASSYPQLAARATQETQYF.

At least ten counts were recorded for this clonotype. V gene TRBV2 combines with J gene TRBJ2-7, with D perhaps TRBD1 (6 bases). The V end lost 5 bases, the J end lost 2 bases, and 10 bases lay between the germline ends. The CDR3 consists of 13 residues. Germline values: CDR1 SNHLY, CDR2 FYNNEI. CDR3 nucleotides: TGTGCCAGCAGTTACAGGGCCACCTACGAGCAGTACTTC. Protein: CASSYRATYEQYF.